This T cell receptor beta chain was sequenced during a study of T cells expressing NK-cell markers. Overall study: There were seven HCMV-seropositive donors and one seronegative donor among the eight sequenced. Whole-study findings and limits: HCMV specificity of expanded NKG2C+ T cell clones remained unclear. About 1.0-7.0% of CD8+ T cells in roughly six donors belonged to dominant NKG2C+ clonotypes.

Concerning this clonotype: Its antigen is unidentified.

TCRdb reprocessed the 5' RACE reads and reports one entry per CDR3 protein, with no DNA. The sample holds about 160,000 distinct CDR3 sequences. This clonotype was obtained from a woman between 18 and 75 years old in good health. The material sequenced was blood T cells: a sorted CD56 or NKG2C T cell subset, CD4+ or CD8+ T cells, or bulk PBMC T cells (not recorded which).

The CDR3 region is CASSRSYEQYF. This chain connects TRBV6-7 to TRBJ2-7. TRBV6-7 falls under the ORF class, with uncertain function. The CDR3 is made up of 11 amino acids.